These 17 T cell receptor beta chains originate from one sample sequenced in a study of blood T cells in healthy people across ages. The second PCR ran roughly 6 to 12 cycles with a sample-barcoded 5' primer and J-beta primers. TCRdb ran MiXCR on the 5' RACE reads and lists one entry per CDR3 protein. The sample comprises over 450,000 distinct CDR3 sequences, about 24% of which are singletons, and just over 8.5% rests with the top ten. These records were also assigned to another study, of T cells of mothers and their children.

Sequenced: blood. These receptors originate from a boy between 10 and 17 years old in good health.

This chain joins TRBV18 and TRBJ2-5; 11 bases map to TRBD2. This CDR3 has 17 amino acids. With V trimmed by 0 bases and J by 2 bases, 5 bases remained unmatched. The germline CDR1 and CDR2 sequences are KGHSH and LQKENI. CDR3 sequence reads: CASSPPASGRTQETQYF. CDR3 DNA sequence: TGTGCCAGCTCACCACCGGCTAGCGGGAGGACACAAGAGACCCAGTACTTC.

A few counts support this clonotype. The gene calls are TRBV7-9 and TRBJ2-7; D gene uncertain. This CDR3 contains 15 residues. The V gene's germline CDR1 is SEHNR and CDR2 FQNEAQ (reference sequence). Trimming stripped 5 bases from V and 2 bases from J, with 16 bases between. The chain's CDR3 is CASSQTMGGTYEQYF. The CDR3 bases are TGTGCCAGCAGCCAGACGATGGGCGGAACCTACGAGCAGTACTTC.

This clonotype was recorded a few times. This chain's CDR3 is CSARGDGTDTQYF. CDR3 coding DNA: TGCAGTGCCAGGGGCGACGGCACAGATACGCAGTATTTT. This sequence joins TRBV20-1 and TRBJ2-3, with a weak D call TRBD1 (6 bases). The CDR3 totals 13 residues. Trimming took off 6 bases at V and 1 base at J, with 11 bases between the two ends. Germline V CDR1 and CDR2: DFQATT, SNEGSKA (reference sequence).

V and J are TRBV7-9 and TRBJ2-5, with D perhaps TRBD1 or TRBD2 (5 bases each). The V end lost 5 bases, the J end lost 2 bases, and 21 bases lay between the germline ends. Germline CDR1 and CDR2: SEHNR and FQNEAQ (reference sequence). The CDR3 extends over 17 amino acids. Here the CDR3 reads CASSPPEGTVNQETQYF. Here the CDR3 DNA reads TGTGCCAGCAGCCCACCCGAGGGGACGGTTAATCAAGAGACCCAGTACTTC.

The chain is built from TRBV7-6 and TRBJ1-3, with 9 bases fitting TRBD1. In germline, CDR1 is SGHVS, CDR2 FNYEAQ. Trimming removed 5 bases from V and 4 bases from J; junction bases left unmatched: 6. There are 15 residues in the CDR3. The CDR3: CASSAATGGGNTIYF. CDR3 nucleotide sequence: TGTGCCAGCAGCGCGGCTACAGGGGGCGGAAACACCATATATTTT.

This clonotype has just a few counts. The J gene is TRBJ2-7, the V gene TRBV27; 10 bases match TRBD1. With 6 bases clipped from V and 5 bases from J, the junction kept 4 bases outside the gene matches. CDR3 length: 13 residues. CDR1 and CDR2 from the germline V gene are MNHEY and SMNVEV (reference sequence). CDR3 residues: CASRGQGYNEQYF. The CDR3 DNA sequence: TGTGCCAGCAGGGGACAGGGGTATAACGAGCAGTACTTC.

J is TRBJ1-1 and V is TRBV19; D is perhaps TRBD1 (5 bases). Trimming left V 3 bases short and J 4 bases short, with 9 bases between. Germline V lookup: CDR1 LNHDA, CDR2 SQIVND (reference sequence). This CDR3 region has 13 residues. The CDR3 sequence is CASSMGVRTEAFF. DNA of the CDR3: TGTGCCAGTAGTATGGGGGTACGCACTGAAGCTTTCTTT.

The chain couples TRBV27 to TRBJ2-3; D not resolved. Trimming took 2 bases from V and 4 from J, leaving 10 bases between them. Germline CDR1 reads MNHEY; CDR2 reads SMNVEV (reference sequence). The CDR3 is 14 amino acids. CDR3 amino acids: CASSLPKTPDTQYF. The CDR3 nucleotides are TGTGCCAGCAGTTTACCCAAGACACCAGATACGCAGTATTTT.

This clonotype was counted many times. The chain uses TRBV15 and TRBJ2-3, with 12 bases that match TRBD2. Trimming at V came to 2 bases and at J to 4 bases, leaving 1 base not matched to a gene. The germline CDR1 and CDR2 sequences are LNHNV and YYDKDF (reference sequence). The CDR3 length is 15 residues. The CDR3 loop reads CATSRLAGGPDTQYF. The CDR3 coding sequence is TGTGCCACCAGCAGACTAGCGGGAGGGCCAGATACGCAGTATTTT.

The rearrangement joins TRBV20-1 to TRBJ2-3, with 7 nucleotides matching TRBD2. The germline V gene encodes CDR1 DFQATT and CDR2 SNEGSKA (reference sequence). The V gene end was trimmed by 4 bases and the J gene end by 5 bases; junction bases not matched to a gene: 6. CDR3 length: 13 amino acids. CDR3 protein: CSATGTKRDTQYF. CDR3 DNA sequence: TGCAGTGCTACCGGGACTAAAAGAGATACGCAGTATTTT.

This clonotype has more than one count but fewer than ten. The CDR3 sequence: CASSPSGVLSYEQYF. DNA for the CDR3: TGTGCCAGCAGCCCATCGGGAGTCCTCTCCTACGAGCAGTACTTC. The chain combines TRBV27 with TRBJ2-7, with D perhaps TRBD2 (6 bases). Germline CDR1 MNHEY, CDR2 SMNVEV (reference sequence). With 6 bases removed from V and 0 bases from J, the gap between germline ends came to 15 bases. The CDR3 is 15 residues long.

This clonotype was seen a handful of times. The J gene is TRBJ2-6, the V gene TRBV9; TRBD2 agrees at 9 bases. The trim removed 3 bases at V and 0 bases at J, leaving 10 bases unmatched. The CDR3 totals 19 residues. Germline V CDR1 and CDR2: SGDLS, YYNGEE. The CDR3 DNA follows: TGTGCCAGCAGCGAGCCCCCGGGACTAGCTGTCTCTGGGGCCAACGTCCTGACTTTC. It specifies CASSEPPGLAVSGANVLTF.

V gene TRBV4-3 combines with J gene TRBJ2-6; the D gene is possibly TRBD1 (5 bases). The CDR3 is 16 amino acids. Germline-derived CDR1 and CDR2 are LGHNA and YSLEER. V was pared by 1 base and J by 4 bases, with 11 bases between. The CDR3 loop reads CASSQVTRAGANVLTF. The CDR3 region has the DNA TGCGCCAGCAGCCAAGTTACCAGGGCCGGGGCCAACGTCCTGACTTTC.

This clonotype was counted between two and nine times. An end of the junction does not agree with germline; a read error may underlie this. The chain employs TRBV4-3 and TRBJ2-5, with D tentatively TRBD1 or TRBD2 (5 bases each). The CDR3 length is 16 residues. Germline V lookup: CDR1 LGHNA, CDR2 YSLEER. As DNA, the CDR3 is TGCGCCAGCAGCCAAGAGGCCTTCGCTGGGGGAGAGACCCAGTGCTTC. This codes for CASSQEAFAGGETQCF.

This clonotype was seen at least ten times. The chain carries TRBV7-8 and TRBJ1-2, with 7 bases fitting TRBD1. The junction had 12 bases not matched to a gene; V was cut back by 3 bases and J by 14 bases. The CDR3 extends over 13 amino acids. Per germline, CDR1 SGHVS and CDR2 FQNEAQ. The CDR3: CASSLQGGSPVTF. Here the CDR3 DNA reads TGTGCCAGCAGCTTGCAAGGGGGCTCCCCCGTTACCTTC.

Concerning this clonotype: The CDR3 does not end in the conserved phenylalanine or tryptophan, so this is likely a read error. The CDR3 loop is CASSPGQMNTEAFL. CDR3 DNA: TGCGCCAGCTCCCCGGGACAGATGAACACTGAAGCTTTCCTT. The chain links TRBV4-3 to TRBJ1-1; TRBD1 agrees at 7 bases. Unmatched junction bases numbered 6, after V lost 8 bases and J lost 0 bases. The germline V gene has CDR1 LGHNA and CDR2 YSLEER. There are 14 residues in the CDR3.

The chain has TRBV6-5 and TRBJ1-2; D is perhaps TRBD1 (6 bases). Germline V CDR1 and CDR2: MNHEY, SVGAGI. The CDR3 runs 12 residues. V dropped 6 bases and J dropped 8 bases, with 13 bases sitting between them. In nucleotides, the CDR3 is TGTGCCAGCAGCTCAGTGGGACACGGCTACACCTTC. Amino acids: CASSSVGHGYTF.